Below are 21 T cell receptor beta chains sequenced from a single sample in a study of blood T cell repertoires in COVID-19. Using immunoSEQ multiplex PCR, the repertoire was profiled, and TCRdb retains in-frame clones only, with some absent. The sample has about 53,000 clones, 65% to 85% seen once; the top ten hold roughly two fifths. The sequenced material came from peripheral blood. The origin of the receptors is a man in his 70s with active or convalescent COVID-19.

This chain uses TRBV24-1 with TRBJ1-5, with 9 positions matching TRBD1. The trim removed 3 bases at V and 4 bases at J, leaving 3 bases unmatched. Per the germline V gene, CDR1 is KGHDR and CDR2 is SFDVKD. This CDR3 is built from 15 residues. CDR3 DNA sequence: TGTGCCACCAGTGATCCGGGACAGGGAAATCAGCCCCAGCATTTT. Protein sequence: CATSDPGQGNQPQHF.

The chain links TRBV30 to TRBJ2-1; TRBD2 agrees at 7 bases. The CDR3 sequence is 16 residues long. Looked up from germline, CDR1 is GTSNPN and CDR2 is SVGIG (reference sequence). J was trimmed by 0 bases and V by 0 bases; bases with no gene match: 5. The CDR3 region has the DNA TGTGCCTGGAGTGTGATCGGGAGGAGCTCCTACAATGAGCAGTTCTTC. Translation: CAWSVIGRSSYNEQFF.

The chain has TRBV19 and TRBJ1-5, with D unclear. Germline CDR1 LNHDA, CDR2 SQIVND (reference sequence). The V end was cut by 5 bases, the J end by 0 bases, with 11 bases between. The CDR3 consists of 15 residues. DNA of the CDR3: TGTGCCAGTAGTCATCCTCGGGGTAGCAATCAGCCCCAGCATTTT. Amino acid sequence: CASSHPRGSNQPQHF.

This chain connects TRBV6-2 or TRBV6-3 to TRBJ1-1; D call uncertain. Trimming removed 4 bases at V and 0 bases at J, with 9 bases between. The CDR3 spans 14 residues. Germline V gene lookup returns CDR1 MNHEY and CDR2 SVGEGT. The CDR3 is CASSSGAMNTEAFF. The CDR3 DNA reads as TGTGCCAGCAGTTCGGGAGCCATGAACACTGAAGCTTTCTTT.

CDR3 sequence: CASSLATGGVQPQHF. The CDR3 bases are TGTGCCAGCAGCTTAGCCACAGGGGGCGTACAGCCCCAGCATTTT. The V gene is TRBV7-9, the J gene TRBJ1-5; 9 bases fit TRBD1. Losses at the gene ends were 0 bases for V and 7 bases for J; bases not matched to a gene: 4. CDR3 length: 15 residues. CDR1 SEHNR and CDR2 FQNEAQ come from the germline V gene (reference sequence).

J is TRBJ2-1 and V is TRBV29-1; 10 nucleotides match TRBD2. V trimming: 1 base; J trimming: 12 bases; junction bases outside the gene matches: 6. CDR1 is SQVTM and CDR2 is ANQGSEA in the germline V gene. CDR3 length: 13 amino acids. This CDR3 reads CSVEGTSGIGQFF. DNA for the CDR3: TGCAGCGTTGAAGGTACTAGCGGGATAGGGCAGTTCTTC.

The chain is built from TRBV11-2 and TRBJ1-3, with D hard to call. Germline CDR1 SGHAT, CDR2 FQNNGV. This CDR3 has 17 amino acids. Trimming took 1 base from V and 3 from J, leaving 16 bases between them. The CDR3 here is CASSLAFSAGYGNTIYF. The CDR3 bases are TGTGCCAGCAGCTTAGCGTTCTCGGCAGGATATGGAAACACCATATATTTT.

V is TRBV4-1 and J is TRBJ1-3, with D tentatively TRBD1 (5 bases). Germline V gene lookup returns CDR1 MGHRA and CDR2 YSYEKL. The CDR3 has 16 amino acids. V lost 1 base, J lost 9 bases, and 19 bases lay in between. For the CDR3, the DNA is TGCGCCAGCAGCCAAGGGCCTGACATAGTGGGGCTCACCATATATTTT. Amino acids: CASSQGPDIVGLTIYF.

The rearrangement uses TRBV5-6 and TRBJ2-6; D perhaps matches TRBD1 (5 bases). The CDR3 length is 17 residues. The germline V gene encodes CDR1 SGHDT and CDR2 YYEEEE. The V end lost 1 base, the J end lost 0 bases, and 11 bases lay between the germline ends. CDR3 nucleotides: TGTGCCAGCAGCTTGCTCAGGGTAAGCTCTGGGGCCAACGTCCTGACTTTC. Translated: CASSLLRVSSGANVLTF.

J is TRBJ1-1 and V is TRBV18; D might be TRBD1 (6 bases). CDR1 is KGHSH, CDR2 LQKENI, per germline. Between the trimmed V and J ends, which lost 0 bases and 1 base, there was a span of 9 bases. This CDR3 is built from 15 residues. CDR3 region: CASSPPSQGNTEAFF. The CDR3 DNA reads TGTGCCAGCTCACCACCCTCACAGGGGAACACTGAAGCTTTCTTT.

The gene calls are TRBV3-1 (or the pseudogene TRBV3-2) and TRBJ2-1, with TRBD2 matching 7 bases. The CDR3 is 16 residues long. CDR1 is LGHDT and CDR2 is YNNKEL in the germline V gene (reference sequence). Unmatched junction bases numbered 8, after V lost 2 bases and J lost 4 bases. CDR3 amino acids: CASSQRGGRNYNEQFF. CDR3 nucleotide sequence: TGTGCCAGCAGCCAAAGAGGCGGGAGAAATTACAATGAGCAGTTCTTC.

This CDR3 is CSAITGDGTEAFF. CDR3 bases: TGCAGCGCCATCACAGGGGACGGCACTGAAGCTTTCTTT. The V gene is TRBV29-1, the J gene TRBJ1-1, with TRBD1 matching over 7 bases. Looked up from germline, CDR1 is SQVTM and CDR2 is ANQGSEA. The CDR3 is 13 amino acids. V lost 7 bases, J lost 4 bases, and 9 bases stayed unmatched.

This clone was observed a few times. This sequence joins TRBV2 and TRBJ2-3; the D gene is possibly TRBD2 (6 bases). CDR1 and CDR2 from the germline V gene are SNHLY and FYNNEI. Trimming left V 5 bases short and J 2 bases short, with 20 bases between. The CDR3 consists of 17 residues. The CDR3 sequence is CASSSGGTSSFTDTQYF. CDR3 in DNA: TGTGCCAGCAGTTCTGGAGGGACCTCCAGTTTCACAGATACGCAGTATTTT.

V and J are TRBV11-2 and TRBJ2-1; tentatively, D is TRBD2 (5 bases). CDR1 and CDR2 from the germline V gene are SGHAT and FQNNGV. The CDR3 is 16 residues long. Trimming removed 5 bases at V and 2 bases at J, with 16 bases between. CDR3 coding DNA: TGTGCCAGCAGCCCACTCCGGGGTAGAACCTACAATGAGCAGTTCTTC. Translating gives CASSPLRGRTYNEQFF.

The count of this clone is one. The chain is built from TRBV27 and TRBJ2-3, with 8 bases fitting TRBD2. The ends lost 4 bases at V and 4 bases at J; junction bases unmatched: 7. The V gene's germline CDR1 is MNHEY and CDR2 SMNVEV (reference sequence). The CDR3 has 15 residues. As DNA, the CDR3 is TGTGCCAGCAGTTCCCAGGGGCGGGAGGCAGATACGCAGTATTTT. This gives the protein CASSSQGREADTQYF.

The chain employs TRBV7-3 and TRBJ1-1; tentative D call: TRBD1 (5 bases). V shed 0 bases and J shed 5 bases, with 7 bases lying between them. The CDR3 runs to 13 residues. CDR1 is SGHTA and CDR2 is FQGTGA in the germline V gene. The CDR3: CASSLTAGTEAFF. The CDR3 DNA sequence: TGTGCCAGCAGCTTAACTGCAGGGACTGAAGCTTTCTTT.

This clone was picked up a small number of times. This chain links TRBV6-4 with TRBJ1-3, with D tentatively TRBD1 (6 bases). The germline V gene has CDR1 MRHNA and CDR2 SNTAGT. The V end was cut by 10 bases, the J end by 8 bases, with 21 bases between. CDR3 length: 14 residues. CDR3 region: CATKRTASADTIYF. The CDR3 DNA is TGTGCCACGAAACGGACAGCCTCGGCAGACACCATATATTTT.

This clone was recorded once. In DNA, the CDR3 is TGTGCCAGCAGTGGACAGAGCTCCACAGATACGCAGTATTTT. It encodes CASSGQSSTDTQYF. The rearrangement uses TRBV19 and TRBJ2-3; D perhaps matches TRBD1 (6 bases). V gave up 9 bases and J gave up 2 bases, with 15 bases separating them. The CDR3 length is 14 residues. Germline V gene lookup returns CDR1 LNHDA and CDR2 SQIVND (reference sequence).

CDR3 in amino acids: CASKEGQGASPLHF. Written as DNA, the CDR3 is TGTGCCAGTAAGGAGGGACAGGGGGCTTCACCCCTCCACTTT. The chain uses TRBV19 and TRBJ1-6; 12 nucleotides align to TRBD1. The CDR3 is 14 residues long. In germline, CDR1 is LNHDA, CDR2 SQIVND (reference sequence). After removal of 7 bases from V and 9 bases from J, the junction contained 4 bases not matched to a gene. Complete variable domain (other parts from reference TRBV19 and TRBJ1-6): DGGITQSPKYLFRKEGQNVTLSCEQNLNHDAMYWYRQDPGQGLRLIYYSQIVNDFQKGDIAEGYSVSREKKESFPLTVTSAQKNPTAFYLCASKEGQGASPLHFGNGTRLTVT.

This chain connects TRBV18 to TRBJ2-1, with 10 bases fitting TRBD2. Trimming took 2 bases from V and 6 from J; bases not matched to a gene: 22. Germline lookup yields CDR1 KGHSH and CDR2 LQKENI. The CDR3 has 21 amino acids. The DNA of the CDR3 is TGTGCCAGCTCACCAGGAGCAGGGAGGACTAGCGGCACCATCCATCGCAATGAGCAGTTCTTC. Protein product: CASSPGAGRTSGTIHRNEQFF.

V is TRBV7-2 and J is TRBJ2-2; D not certain. Germline CDR1 is SGHTA and CDR2 is FQGNSA. This CDR3 has 13 amino acids. Trimming stripped 5 bases from V and 2 bases from J, with 6 bases between. The CDR3 protein is CASSPSNTGELFF. Written as DNA, the CDR3 is TGTGCCAGCAGCCCTAGTAACACCGGGGAGCTGTTTTTT.